This T cell receptor beta chain originates from a study of blood T cells in healthy people across ages. Together with a sample-barcoded 5' primer, a J-beta primer mix was included in a second PCR lasting about 6 to 11 cycles. TCRdb independently ran MiXCR on the 5' RACE reads; one entry per CDR3 protein. The data contain fewer than 1,000,000 distinct CDR3 sequences, roughly 44% of them singletons. The sample holds a few counts of this clonotype. The sequence was obtained from a man aged 55 to 70 in good health. Sequenced sample: blood.

The CDR3: CAIRGQGGNQPQHF. For the CDR3, the DNA is TGTGCCATCAGGGGACAGGGGGGCAATCAGCCCCAGCATTTT. The chain links TRBV10-3 to TRBJ1-5, with 11 bases identical to TRBD1. V gave up 6 bases and J gave up 2 bases; unmatched junction bases: 0. The V gene's germline CDR1 is ENHRY and CDR2 SYGVKD. The CDR3 is made up of 14 amino acids.